This TCR beta chain was observed in a study of CD8+ T cells in alopecia areata. General study findings and limits: Sharing of TCRs across patients appeared less clear than in mice, possibly for HLA-related reasons.

As regards this clone: Its cognate antigen is unknown.

RNA extraction was followed by reverse transcription into cDNA, which acted as the sequencing template. Sequencing used immunoSEQ multiplex PCR; TCRdb keeps in-frame clones, though not all of them. Of roughly 59,000 clones listed, more than 40% were seen once; the top ten hold roughly a sixth. This CDR3 region has 15 residues. In germline, CDR1 is SGHDN, CDR2 FVKESK. V shed 2 bases, J shed 2 bases, and the junction held 3 bases outside the gene matches. The sequenced sample was CD8+ T cells sorted from blood, obtained at week 0. The origin of this receptor is a human donor with alopecia areata. This sequence joins TRBV14 and TRBJ2-1; TRBD1 agrees at 7 bases. The CDR3 sequence is CASSQRGLPYNEQFF. For the CDR3, the DNA is TGTGCCAGCAGCCAAAGGGGGCTTCCCTACAATGAGCAGTTCTTC.